The 6 T cell receptor beta chains given below trace back to one sample, sequenced in a study of shared clonotypes between healthy human individuals (dated by TCRdb to the early 2020s). Library preparation employed the immunoSEQ multiplex PCR assay. TCRdb retrieved this table from immuneACCESS and kept in-frame rearrangements only. Not all clones are present; in checked studies, unresolved V genes account for under half, and no reason is known for the remainder. This sample lists some 2,500,000 clones; 85% to 95% were detected once. The ten most abundant clones make up 0.37% of the sample. The sequenced sample consisted of naive CD4+ T cells from PBMCs. The sample's cell subset or site, from its label and the paper: CD45RA+ positively selected. The receptors come from a man aged 18 to 30 in good health. Some clones in this sample may be carry-over from other donors' samples.

In this sample, this clone turned up once. Other DNA sequences in the sample encode the same CDR3. The chain couples TRBV15 to TRBJ1-1; perhaps TRBD1 as D (5 bases). V was shortened by 2 bases and J by 5 bases, with 9 bases between the two germline ends. Germline lookup yields CDR1 LNHNV and CDR2 YYDKDF (reference sequence). The CDR3 totals 13 residues. The CDR3 DNA reads TGTGCCACCAGCAGACAGGGAGGGACTGAAGCTTTCTTT. It yields the protein CATSRQGGTEAFF.

CDR3 DNA sequence: TGTGCCAGCACCCAAGGGTTGGGGGGATCTCAAGAGACCCAGTACTTC. It is translated as CASTQGLGGSQETQYF. The chain uses TRBV5-4 and TRBJ2-5, with D possibly TRBD2 on 6 matching bases. The CDR3 spans 16 residues. Trimming left V 6 bases short and J 2 bases short, with 20 bases between. Per the germline V gene, CDR1 is SGHNT and CDR2 is YYREEE (reference sequence).

Of note for this clone: Other DNA sequences in the same sample also yield this CDR3. The chain uses TRBV9 and TRBJ1-2; no clear D. The germline V and J ends were trimmed by 1 base and 3 bases, with 4 bases remaining between them. This CDR3 is 12 amino acids long. Germline CDR1 is SGDLS and CDR2 is YYNGEE. The CDR3 nucleotides read TGTGCCAGCAGCGTAAGTGACTATGGCTACACCTTC. Protein sequence: CASSVSDYGYTF.

This clone was seen only once. This rearrangement joins TRBV2 to TRBJ2-1, with D tentatively TRBD2 (6 bases). The CDR3 runs 16 residues. The ends were cut back, 2 bases at V and 2 bases at J, with 13 bases in the middle. The germline gives CDR1 SNHLY, CDR2 FYNNEI. CDR3 coding DNA: TGTGCCAGCAGTGAACGGCTAGGCGGGACCTACAATGAGCAGTTCTTC. Protein sequence: CASSERLGGTYNEQFF.

J is TRBJ1-4 and V is TRBV11-2; 9 positions match TRBD1. CDR1 is SGHAT, CDR2 FQNNGV, per germline. V shed 5 bases and J 8 bases; nucleotides not matched to a gene: 6. The CDR3 is made up of 14 amino acids. This chain's CDR3 is CASSPRTGVEKLFF. The CDR3 DNA reads TGTGCCAGCAGCCCACGGACAGGGGTAGAAAAACTGTTTTTT.

This clone has only one observation. The J gene is TRBJ2-2, the V gene TRBV7-3; D remains unclear. This CDR3 spans 15 amino acids. Between the trimmed V and J ends, which lost 2 bases and 1 base, there was a span of 8 bases. Germline lookup yields CDR1 SGHTA and CDR2 FQGTGA. CDR3 DNA sequence: TGTGCCAGCAGCTTATTATCTGGGAACACCGGGGAGCTGTTTTTT. Protein: CASSLLSGNTGELFF. Complete variable domain (other parts from reference TRBV7-3 and TRBJ2-2): GAGVSQTPSNKVTEKGKYVELRCDPISGHTALYWYRQSLGQGPEFLIYFQGTGAADDSGLPNDRFFAVRPEGSVSTLKIQRTERGDSAVYLCASSLLSGNTGELFFGEGSRLTVL.